What follows are 2 T cell receptor beta chains derived from one specimen sequenced in a study of T cells in Graves' hyperthyroidism and ophthalmopathy. There were TCR beta CDR3 regions amplified from RNA transcripts. First-round RT-PCR targeting the TCR CDR3 was performed with the HTBI primer set. TCRdb re-derived calls from the multiplex PCR reads in MiXCR, one entry per CDR3 protein. The sample holds 92,000 or so distinct CDR3 sequences, about 51% seen once. The material sequenced was blood. These receptors originate from a woman between 40 and 55 years old with Graves' hyperthyroidism.

This clonotype was picked up many times. CDR3 bases: TGCGCCAGCAGCTTGGACGGATTACGATACGAGCAGTACTTC. Amino acids: CASSLDGLRYEQYF. The J gene is TRBJ2-7, the V gene TRBV5-1, with D unclear. This CDR3 contains 14 residues. Trimming left V 0 bases short and J 4 bases short, with 11 bases between. Germline V CDR1 and CDR2: SGHRS, YFSETQ.

This clonotype was seen ten or more times. The gene calls are TRBV25-1 and TRBJ2-7; 8 nucleotides align to TRBD1. Germline CDR1 reads MGHDK; CDR2 reads SYGVNS. Trimming cost V 8 bases and J 9 bases; bases outside gene matches: 6. The CDR3 contains 11 residues. This CDR3 reads CASRRTGTQYF. CDR3 nucleotides: TGTGCCAGCCGTCGGACAGGGACGCAGTACTTC.